This T cell receptor beta chain was recorded in a study of blood T cell repertoires in COVID-19. Overall study: Samples representing acute and convalescent COVID-19 were sourced from the United States, Italy and Spain. PBMCs, B-cell-depleted T cells, or T cells provided the cDNA or gDNA that made up the material.

Using immunoSEQ multiplex PCR, the repertoire was profiled, and TCRdb retains in-frame clones only, with some absent. The data contain tens of thousands of clones, more than 75% of them singletons. Trimming at V came to 6 bases and at J to 6 bases, leaving 15 bases not matched to a gene. This CDR3 has 17 residues. Germline V CDR1 and CDR2: LNHDA, SQIVND (reference sequence). The chain joins TRBV19 to TRBJ2-3, with 10 nucleotides matching TRBD2. The clonotype comes from a man aged 55 to 69 with acute or convalescent COVID-19. Material for sequencing was peripheral blood. CDR3 sequence: CASSPERSGGAGDTQYF. In DNA form, the CDR3 reads TGTGCCAGTAGCCCGGAACGCAGCGGGGGGGCCGGGGATACGCAGTATTTT.